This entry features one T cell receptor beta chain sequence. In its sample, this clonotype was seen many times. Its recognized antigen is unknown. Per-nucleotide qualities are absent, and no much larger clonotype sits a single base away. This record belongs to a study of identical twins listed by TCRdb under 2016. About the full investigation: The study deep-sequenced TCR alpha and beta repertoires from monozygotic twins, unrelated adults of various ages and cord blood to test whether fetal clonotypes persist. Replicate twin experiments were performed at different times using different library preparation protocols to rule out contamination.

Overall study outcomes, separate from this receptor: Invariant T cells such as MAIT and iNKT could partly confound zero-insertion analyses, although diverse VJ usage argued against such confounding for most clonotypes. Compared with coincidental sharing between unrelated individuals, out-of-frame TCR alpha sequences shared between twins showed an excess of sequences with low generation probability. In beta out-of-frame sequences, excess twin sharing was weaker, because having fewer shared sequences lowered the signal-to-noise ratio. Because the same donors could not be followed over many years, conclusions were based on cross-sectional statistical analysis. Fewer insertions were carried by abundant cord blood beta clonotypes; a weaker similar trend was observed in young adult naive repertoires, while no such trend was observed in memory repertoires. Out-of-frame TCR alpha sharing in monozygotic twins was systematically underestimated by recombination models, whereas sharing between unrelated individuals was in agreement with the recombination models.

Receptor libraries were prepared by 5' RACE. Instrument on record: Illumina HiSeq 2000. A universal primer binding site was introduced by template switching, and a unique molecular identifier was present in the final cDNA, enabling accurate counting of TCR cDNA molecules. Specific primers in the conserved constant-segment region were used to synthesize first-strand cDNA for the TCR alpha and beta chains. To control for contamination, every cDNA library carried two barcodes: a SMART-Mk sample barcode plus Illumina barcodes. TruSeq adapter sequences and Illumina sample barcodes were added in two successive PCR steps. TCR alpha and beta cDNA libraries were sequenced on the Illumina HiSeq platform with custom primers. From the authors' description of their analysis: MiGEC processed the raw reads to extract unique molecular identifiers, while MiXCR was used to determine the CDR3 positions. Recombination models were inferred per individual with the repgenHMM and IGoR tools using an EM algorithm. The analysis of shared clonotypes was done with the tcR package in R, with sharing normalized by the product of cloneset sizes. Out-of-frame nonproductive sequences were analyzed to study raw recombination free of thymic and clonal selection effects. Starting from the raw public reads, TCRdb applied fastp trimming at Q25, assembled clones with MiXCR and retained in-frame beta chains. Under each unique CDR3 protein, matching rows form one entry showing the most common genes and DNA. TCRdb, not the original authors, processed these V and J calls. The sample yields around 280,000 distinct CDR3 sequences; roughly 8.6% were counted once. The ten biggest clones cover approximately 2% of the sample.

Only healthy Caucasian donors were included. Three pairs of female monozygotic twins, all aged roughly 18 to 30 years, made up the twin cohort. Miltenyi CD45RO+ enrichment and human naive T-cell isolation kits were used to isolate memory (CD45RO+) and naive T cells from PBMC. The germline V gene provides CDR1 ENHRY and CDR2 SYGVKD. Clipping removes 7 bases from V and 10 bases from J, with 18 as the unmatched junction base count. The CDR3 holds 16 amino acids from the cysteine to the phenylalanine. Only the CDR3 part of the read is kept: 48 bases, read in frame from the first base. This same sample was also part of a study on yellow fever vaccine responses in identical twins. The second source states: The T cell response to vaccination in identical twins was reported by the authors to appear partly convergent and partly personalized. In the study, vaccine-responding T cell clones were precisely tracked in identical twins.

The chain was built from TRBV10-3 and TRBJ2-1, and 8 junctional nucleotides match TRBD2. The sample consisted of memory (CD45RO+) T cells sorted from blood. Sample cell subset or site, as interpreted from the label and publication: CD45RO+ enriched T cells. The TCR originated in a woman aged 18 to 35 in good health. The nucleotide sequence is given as TGTGCCATCACTGAAGGGCGGGAGGCACGTCTAGGGGAGCAGTTCTTC. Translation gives CAITEGREARLGEQFF.